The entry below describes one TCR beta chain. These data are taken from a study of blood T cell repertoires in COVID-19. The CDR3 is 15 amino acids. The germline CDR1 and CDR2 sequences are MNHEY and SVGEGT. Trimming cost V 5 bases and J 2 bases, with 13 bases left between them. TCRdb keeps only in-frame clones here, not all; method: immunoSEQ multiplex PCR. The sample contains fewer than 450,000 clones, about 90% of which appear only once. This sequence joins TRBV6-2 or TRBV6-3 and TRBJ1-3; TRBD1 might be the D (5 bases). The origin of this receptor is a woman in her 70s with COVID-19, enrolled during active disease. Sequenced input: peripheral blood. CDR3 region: CASSRQPGAGNTIYF. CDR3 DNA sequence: TGTGCCAGCAGTCGACAGCCGGGAGCTGGAAACACCATATATTTT.